Below, 7 T cell receptor beta chains from the same sample are listed, as sequenced in a study of cytomegalovirus exposure and HLA in healthy donors. TCRdb's copy holds only in-frame clones and misses some; the assay was immunoSEQ multiplex PCR. The sample records about 220,000 clones, about 90% being singletons. The specimen sequenced was PBMCs. Receptor source: a woman between 18 and 29 years old in good health and CMV-seronegative.

This clone showed up just a few times. This rearrangement joins TRBV6-1 to TRBJ1-2, with D uncertain. The CDR3 is 13 amino acids. Trimming stripped 4 bases from V and 5 bases from J, with 11 bases between. The V gene's germline CDR1 is MNHNS and CDR2 SASEGT. The CDR3 nucleotides are TGTGCCAGCAGTGTTACAGCTGAGTATGGCTACACCTTC. Residues: CASSVTAEYGYTF.

V usage is TRBV30 and J usage is TRBJ2-1; 13 bases align to TRBD2. This CDR3 is 12 amino acids long. Germline CDR1 and CDR2: GTSNPN and SVGIG (reference sequence). The V and J ends lost 7 bases and 12 bases, in that order; junction bases with no gene match: 6. CDR3 in amino acids: CASTSGRARQFF. As DNA, the CDR3 is TGTGCCTCAACTAGCGGGAGGGCCAGGCAGTTCTTC.

The V gene is TRBV9, the J gene TRBJ2-2; TRBD1 matches at 9 bases. With 4 bases clipped from V and 7 bases from J, the junction kept 11 bases outside the gene matches. Germline loops: CDR1 SGDLS, CDR2 YYNGEE. The CDR3 has 16 residues. The DNA for the CDR3 is TGTGCCAGCAGCCCAGGGACAGGGAGTTTGAGCGGGGAGCTGTTTTTT. It encodes CASSPGTGSLSGELFF.

The rearrangement joins TRBV5-1 to TRBJ2-7; TRBD1 matches at 9 bases. CDR1 and CDR2 from the germline V gene are SGHRS and YFSETQ. CDR3 length: 15 residues. The J segment lost 2 bases and the V segment lost 0 bases, leaving 3 bases of the junction unmatched. CDR3 nucleotides: TGCGCCAGCAGCTTGGAATGGGACAGGGCCTACGAGCAGTACTTC. It is translated as CASSLEWDRAYEQYF.

The gene calls are TRBV6-5 and TRBJ1-2, with TRBD1 matching 10 bases. Germline assignment: CDR1 MNHEY and CDR2 SVGAGI. Trimming at V came to 5 bases and at J to 4 bases, leaving 7 bases not matched to a gene. The CDR3 consists of 15 residues. In DNA form, the CDR3 reads TGTGCCAGCAGTCTCGGACAGGGGGGGGGCTATGGCTACACCTTC. The encoded protein is CASSLGQGGGYGYTF.

This clone occurred once. The gene calls are TRBV7-8 and TRBJ2-1, with 10 bases matching TRBD2. V trimming: 0 bases; J trimming: 7 bases; junction bases outside the gene matches: 12. The germline V gene encodes CDR1 SGHVS and CDR2 FQNEAQ. The length of the CDR3 is 18 residues. The DNA of the CDR3 is TGTGCCAGCAGCTTAGCCCGGACAGCGGGAGGGCCCTGGAATGAGCAGTTCTTC. Amino acid sequence: CASSLARTAGGPWNEQFF.

This chain uses TRBV11-2 with TRBJ2-1; 11 positions agree with TRBD2. V was pared by 5 bases and J by 5 bases, with 5 bases of the junction left unmatched. Germline V gene data show CDR1 as SGHAT and CDR2 as FQNNGV. The CDR3 is made up of 15 amino acids. The CDR3 loop reads CASSPLAGEDNEQFF. The CDR3 region has the DNA TGTGCCAGCAGCCCACTAGCGGGGGAGGACAATGAGCAGTTCTTC.